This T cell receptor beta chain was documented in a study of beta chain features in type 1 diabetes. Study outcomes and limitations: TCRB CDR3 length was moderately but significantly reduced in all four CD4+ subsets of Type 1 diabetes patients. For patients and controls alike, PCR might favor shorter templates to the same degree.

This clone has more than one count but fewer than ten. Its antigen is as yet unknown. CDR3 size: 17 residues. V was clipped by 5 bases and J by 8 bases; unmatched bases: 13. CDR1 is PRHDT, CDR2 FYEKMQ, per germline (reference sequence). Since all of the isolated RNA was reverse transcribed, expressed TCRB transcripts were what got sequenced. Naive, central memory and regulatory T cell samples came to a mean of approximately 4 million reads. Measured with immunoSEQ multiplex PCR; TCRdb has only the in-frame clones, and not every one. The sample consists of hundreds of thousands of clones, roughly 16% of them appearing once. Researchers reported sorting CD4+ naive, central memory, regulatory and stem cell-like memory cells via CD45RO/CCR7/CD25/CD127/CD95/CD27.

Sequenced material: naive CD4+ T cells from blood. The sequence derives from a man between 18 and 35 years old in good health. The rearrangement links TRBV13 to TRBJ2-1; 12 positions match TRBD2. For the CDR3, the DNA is TGTGCCAGCAGCGGTACTGCTAGCGGGGGGGCCATGTATGAGCAGTTCTTC. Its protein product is CASSGTASGGAMYEQFF.